This TCR beta chain was sequenced during a study of T cells after yellow fever vaccination. V lost 0 bases to trimming and J lost 4 bases, with 14 bases between them. Germline V CDR1 and CDR2: SGHRS, YFSETQ. The CDR3 contains 16 residues. A single record per CDR3 protein comes from TCRdb applying MiXCR to the 5' RACE reads. There are some 320,000 distinct CDR3 sequences in the sample; less than 9.5% occur only once, and 3% to 4% lies in the top ten. This receptor was identified in a young man who received the YFV17D yellow fever vaccine. Sequences were derived from CD4+ T cells sorted from PBMCs, sampled 5 days after the yellow fever booster vaccination. The chain couples TRBV5-1 to TRBJ1-3; D is ambiguous. The CDR3 DNA sequence: TGCGCCAGCAGCTTGGACCCCCCAGATGCAGGAAACACCATATATTTT. Its translation: CASSLDPPDAGNTIYF.